This T cell receptor beta chain was recovered during a study of blood T cell repertoires in COVID-19. Study-wide context: The United States, Italy and Spain provided the acute and convalescent COVID-19 samples.

Profiled with immunoSEQ multiplex PCR; TCRdb holds only in-frame clones, not every one. The repertoire holds around 480,000 clones, with around 89% as singletons. Germline values: CDR1 LNHDA, CDR2 SQIVND (reference sequence). This CDR3 has 15 amino acids. With 4 bases clipped from V and 10 bases from J, the junction kept 10 bases outside the gene matches. Sequenced input: peripheral blood. The chain employs TRBV19 and TRBJ1-6; TRBD1 matches at 7 bases. This clonotype was sampled from a woman aged 45 to 65 with COVID-19, enrolled during active disease. DNA of the CDR3: TGTGCCAGTAGTAACAACAGGGGCGGCGGCTCACCCCTCCACTTT. Protein sequence: CASSNNRGGGSPLHF.